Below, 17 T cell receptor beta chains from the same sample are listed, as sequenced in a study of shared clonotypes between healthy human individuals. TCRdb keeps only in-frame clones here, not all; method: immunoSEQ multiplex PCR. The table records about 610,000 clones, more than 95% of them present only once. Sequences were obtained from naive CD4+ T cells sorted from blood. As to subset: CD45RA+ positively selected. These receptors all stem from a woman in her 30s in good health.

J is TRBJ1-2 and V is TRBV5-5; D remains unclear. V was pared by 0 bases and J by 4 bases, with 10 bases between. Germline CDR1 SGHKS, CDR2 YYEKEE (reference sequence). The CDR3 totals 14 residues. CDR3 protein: CASSLGGPTYGYTF. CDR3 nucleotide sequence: TGTGCCAGCAGCTTGGGCGGGCCCACCTATGGCTACACCTTC.

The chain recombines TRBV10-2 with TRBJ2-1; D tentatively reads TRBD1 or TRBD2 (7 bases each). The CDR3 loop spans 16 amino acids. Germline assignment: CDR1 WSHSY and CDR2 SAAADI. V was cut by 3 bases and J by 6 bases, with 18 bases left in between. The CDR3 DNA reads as TGCGCCAGCAGTGAAGGGGGCGGGAGAGTCGGCAATGAGCAGTTCTTC. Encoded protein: CASSEGGGRVGNEQFF.

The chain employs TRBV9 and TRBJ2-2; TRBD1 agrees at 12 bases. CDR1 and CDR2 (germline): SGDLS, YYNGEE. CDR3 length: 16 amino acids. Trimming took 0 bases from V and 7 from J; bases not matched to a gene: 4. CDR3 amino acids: CASSVEGQGAYGELFF. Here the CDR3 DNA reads TGTGCCAGCAGCGTAGAGGGACAGGGGGCATACGGGGAGCTGTTTTTT.

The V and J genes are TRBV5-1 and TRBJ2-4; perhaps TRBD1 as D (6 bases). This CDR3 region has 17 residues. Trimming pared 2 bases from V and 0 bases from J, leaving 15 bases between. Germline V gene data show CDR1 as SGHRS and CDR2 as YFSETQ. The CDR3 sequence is CASSLNRQVVAKNIQYF. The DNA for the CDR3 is TGCGCCAGCAGCTTAAATCGACAGGTTGTAGCCAAAAACATTCAGTACTTC.

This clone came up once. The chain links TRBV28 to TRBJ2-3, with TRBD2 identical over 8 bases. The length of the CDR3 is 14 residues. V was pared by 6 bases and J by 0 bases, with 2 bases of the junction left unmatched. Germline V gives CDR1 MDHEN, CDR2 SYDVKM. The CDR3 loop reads CASRAGVSTDTQYF. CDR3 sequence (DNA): TGTGCCAGCAGAGCGGGAGTGAGCACAGATACGCAGTATTTT.

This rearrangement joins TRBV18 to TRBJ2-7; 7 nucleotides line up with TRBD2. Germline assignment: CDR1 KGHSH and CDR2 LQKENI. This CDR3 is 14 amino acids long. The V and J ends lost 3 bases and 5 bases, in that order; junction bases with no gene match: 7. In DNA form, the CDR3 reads TGTGCCAGCTCACCTAAGCGGGATCCCGACGAGCAGTACTTC. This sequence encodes CASSPKRDPDEQYF.

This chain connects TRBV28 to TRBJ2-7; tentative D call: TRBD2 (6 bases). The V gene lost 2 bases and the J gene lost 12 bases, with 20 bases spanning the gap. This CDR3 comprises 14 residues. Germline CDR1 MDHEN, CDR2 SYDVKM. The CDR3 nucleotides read TGTGCCAGCAGTTTAAAATGGGGGGTGAAAGATTTGTACTTC. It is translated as CASSLKWGVKDLYF.

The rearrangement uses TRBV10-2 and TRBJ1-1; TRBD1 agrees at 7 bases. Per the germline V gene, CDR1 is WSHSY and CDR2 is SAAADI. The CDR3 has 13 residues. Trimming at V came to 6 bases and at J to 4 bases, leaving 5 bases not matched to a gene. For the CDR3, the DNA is TGCGCCAGCAGGGTGACAGGGAGCACTGAAGCTTTCTTT. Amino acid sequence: CASRVTGSTEAFF.

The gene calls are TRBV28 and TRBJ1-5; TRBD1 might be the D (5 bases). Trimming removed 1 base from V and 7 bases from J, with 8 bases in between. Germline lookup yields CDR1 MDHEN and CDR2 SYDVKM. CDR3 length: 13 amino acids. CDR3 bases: TGTGCCAGCAGTTTATATCAGGGCCAGCCCCAGCATTTT. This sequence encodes CASSLYQGQPQHF.

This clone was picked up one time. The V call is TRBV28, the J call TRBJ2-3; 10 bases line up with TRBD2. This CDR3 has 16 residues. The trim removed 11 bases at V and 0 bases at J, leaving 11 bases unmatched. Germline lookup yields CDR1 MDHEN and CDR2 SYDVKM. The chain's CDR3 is CAGIAGGPISTDTQYF. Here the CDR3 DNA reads TGTGCCGGAATAGCGGGAGGCCCAATAAGCACAGATACGCAGTATTTT. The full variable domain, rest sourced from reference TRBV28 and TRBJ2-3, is DVKVTQSSRYLVKRTGEKVFLECVQDMDHENMFWYRQDPGLGLRLIYFSYDVKMKEKGDIPEGYSVSREKKERFSLILESASTNQTSMYLCAGIAGGPISTDTQYFGPGTRLTVL.

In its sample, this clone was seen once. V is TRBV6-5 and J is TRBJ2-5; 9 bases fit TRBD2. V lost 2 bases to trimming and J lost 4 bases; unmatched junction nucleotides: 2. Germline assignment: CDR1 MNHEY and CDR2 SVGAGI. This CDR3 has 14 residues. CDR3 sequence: CASSYGGRGETQYF. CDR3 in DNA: TGTGCCAGCAGTTACGGCGGGAGGGGAGAGACCCAGTACTTC.

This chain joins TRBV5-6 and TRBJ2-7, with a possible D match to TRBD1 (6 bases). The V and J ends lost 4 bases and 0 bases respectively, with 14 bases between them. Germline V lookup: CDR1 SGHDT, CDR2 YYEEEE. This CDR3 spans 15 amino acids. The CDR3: CASSPYDRYSYEQYF. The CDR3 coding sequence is TGTGCCAGCAGCCCGTACGACAGGTACTCCTACGAGCAGTACTTC.

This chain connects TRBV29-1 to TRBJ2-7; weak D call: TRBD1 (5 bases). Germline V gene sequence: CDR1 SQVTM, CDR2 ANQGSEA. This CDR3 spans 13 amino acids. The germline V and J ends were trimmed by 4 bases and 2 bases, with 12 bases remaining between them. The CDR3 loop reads CSVGWQGTYEQYF. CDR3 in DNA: TGCAGCGTTGGTTGGCAGGGAACCTACGAGCAGTACTTC.

The CDR3 coding sequence is TGTGCCAGCAGTGAGATCGACAGCAGTAGTCAGCCCCAGCATTTT. Its translation is CASSEIDSSSQPQHF. The rearrangement links TRBV2 to TRBJ1-5; a weak D match, TRBD1 (5 bases). The germline V gene has CDR1 SNHLY and CDR2 FYNNEI. The CDR3 is 15 amino acids. Trimming left V 3 bases short and J 6 bases short, with 15 bases between.

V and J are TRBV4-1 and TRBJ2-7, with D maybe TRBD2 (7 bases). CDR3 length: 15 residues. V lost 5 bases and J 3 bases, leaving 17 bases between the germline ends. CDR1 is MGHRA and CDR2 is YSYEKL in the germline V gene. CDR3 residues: CASSGRGTTNYEQYF. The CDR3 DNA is TGCGCCAGCAGCGGAAGGGGGACTACGAACTACGAGCAGTACTTC.

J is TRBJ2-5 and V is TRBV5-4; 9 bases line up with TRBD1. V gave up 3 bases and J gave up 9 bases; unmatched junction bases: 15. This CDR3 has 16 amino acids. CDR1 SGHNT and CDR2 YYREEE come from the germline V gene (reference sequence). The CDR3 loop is CASSSFAGQGQVSQYF. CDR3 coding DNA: TGTGCCAGCAGCTCGTTCGCGGGACAGGGACAGGTGTCCCAGTACTTC.

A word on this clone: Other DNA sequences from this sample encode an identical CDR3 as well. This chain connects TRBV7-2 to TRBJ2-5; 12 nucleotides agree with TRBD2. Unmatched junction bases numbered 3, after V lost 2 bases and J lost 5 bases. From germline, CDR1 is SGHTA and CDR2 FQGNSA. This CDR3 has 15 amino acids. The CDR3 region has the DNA TGTGCCAGCAGCTTACTAGCGGGAGGGCCGGAGACCCAGTACTTC. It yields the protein CASSLLAGGPETQYF.